This record looks at one TCR beta chain sequence and its context. The antigen remains unidentified. The data were taken from a study of T cell responses to AZD1222 COVID-19 vaccine. General study results and limits: No repertoire was sampled before or during the peak T cell response, only after it. Among spike-specific TCRs, nearly half reportedly target unmutated variant regions. Regions 160-218 and 743-854 held dominance among vaccine-associated CD4 TCRs, which spanned spike.

V was pared by 0 bases and J by 12 bases, with 4 bases of the junction left unmatched. Germline CDR1 GTSNPN, CDR2 SVGIG (reference sequence). The CDR3 runs to 11 residues. Sequencing used immunoSEQ multiplex PCR; TCRdb keeps in-frame clones, though not all of them. Of approximately 140,000 clones in the sample, around nine tenths were seen once. The sequence derives from an adult in good health. This sequence joins TRBV30 and TRBJ1-2, with 7 bases aligning to TRBD1. Sequencing was performed on peripheral blood, taken on day 0 of AZD1222 vaccination. The CDR3 here is CAWSVRQGHTF. The CDR3 DNA reads TGTGCCTGGAGTGTACGACAGGGCCACACCTTC.